These 19 T cell receptor beta chains share one sample of origin, sequenced in a study of T-cell memory formation after mild COVID-19. TCRdb fed the 5' RACE reads into MiXCR, producing one record per CDR3 protein. The sample holds some 300,000 distinct CDR3 sequences; 20% to 25% are singletons and the top ten take 20% to 25%. The specimen sequenced was PBMCs or a T cell subset sorted from them (not recorded which). The receptors originated from a man aged 18 to 30 who had mild COVID-19 (a few samples of this study predate the infection). Cell type and time point are not known.

This sequence joins TRBV6-2 or TRBV6-3 and TRBJ2-3; 10 positions match TRBD2. Germline values: CDR1 MNHEY, CDR2 SVGEGT. This CDR3 is built from 15 residues. V dropped 6 bases and J dropped 2; count of bases not matched to a gene: 5. The CDR3 DNA follows: TGTGCCAGCAGAGTAGCGGGAGGCGACACAGATACGCAGTATTTT. As protein: CASRVAGGDTDTQYF.

This clonotype was recorded a few times. This chain links TRBV24-1 with TRBJ2-5; D unresolved. Germline V CDR1 and CDR2: KGHDR, SFDVKD. The CDR3 has 12 residues. Trimming took off 4 bases at V and 4 bases at J, with 6 bases between the two ends. The CDR3 DNA follows: TGTGCCACCAGTGAGGGAAGAGAGACCCAGTACTTC. Translated: CATSEGRETQYF.

This clonotype appeared a few times. This chain uses TRBV6-4 with TRBJ1-2, with D perhaps TRBD1 (6 bases). The CDR3 contains 13 residues. Germline assignment: CDR1 MRHNA and CDR2 SNTAGT. Trimming shortened V by 6 bases and J by 8 bases, and 16 bases separated the two germline ends. DNA of the CDR3: TGTGCCAGCAGATCACAGGGTGTAGGAGGCTACACCTTC. This encodes CASRSQGVGGYTF.

The sample holds a few counts of this clonotype. The chain carries TRBV7-6 and TRBJ1-6; D remains ambiguous. Germline CDR1 is SGHVS and CDR2 is FNYEAQ. The CDR3 spans 13 residues. The germline V and J ends were trimmed by 2 bases and 10 bases, with 9 bases remaining between them. CDR3 sequence: CASSLNGESPLHF. The CDR3 nucleotides read TGTGCCAGCAGCTTAAACGGGGAATCACCCCTCCACTTT.

This clonotype was detected ten times or more. V is TRBV5-1 and J is TRBJ2-5; unclear D gene. This CDR3 has 15 residues. Trimming took 4 bases from V and 2 from J, leaving 15 bases between them. CDR1 is SGHRS, CDR2 YFSETQ, per germline. Here the CDR3 DNA reads TGCGCCAGCAGCCTCCGGACCCGTAGTCAAGAGACCCAGTACTTC. It specifies CASSLRTRSQETQYF.

The chain uses TRBV24-1 and TRBJ2-1, with 12 positions matching TRBD1. The CDR3 covers 16 residues. CDR1 is KGHDR, CDR2 SFDVKD, per germline. J gave up 9 bases and V 1 base, and 6 bases lay outside the gene matches. In DNA, the CDR3 is TGTGCCACCAGTGATTTCGGGACAGGGGGCTCGGGTGAGCAGTTCTTC. Translation gives CATSDFGTGGSGEQFF.

The rearrangement links TRBV5-1 to TRBJ2-3; no clear D. In germline, CDR1 is SGHRS, CDR2 YFSETQ. Trimming took off 0 bases at V and 4 bases at J, with 9 bases between the two ends. The CDR3 totals 14 residues. As DNA, the CDR3 is TGCGCCAGCAGCTTGGAACGGCCGCCAGATACGCAGTATTTT. Translation gives CASSLERPPDTQYF.

In its sample, this clonotype was seen a few times. The chain couples TRBV5-8 to TRBJ1-5; D is unresolved. The CDR3 covers 14 residues. From germline, CDR1 is SGHTS and CDR2 YDEGEE. The V end lost 1 base, the J end lost 5 bases, and 10 bases lay between the germline ends. As DNA, the CDR3 is TGTGCCAGCAGCTTGCCGGGCCGGGATCAGCCCCAGCATTTT. Amino acid sequence: CASSLPGRDQPQHF.

This clonotype was found a few times. This chain uses TRBV29-1 with TRBJ1-4; no definite D call. Per the germline V gene, CDR1 is SQVTM and CDR2 is ANQGSEA. The CDR3 spans 14 residues. V lost 6 bases, J lost 0 bases, and 11 bases lay in between. Here the CDR3 DNA reads TGCAGCGTCCAGGCAGCCTCAACTAATGAAAAACTGTTTTTT. Its translation: CSVQAASTNEKLFF. The full variable domain, its missing parts supplied by reference TRBV29-1 and TRBJ1-4, is SAVISQKPSRDICQRGTSLTIQCQVDSQVTMMFWYRQQPGQSLTLIATANQGSEATYESGFVIDKFPISRPNLTFSTLTVSNMSPEDSSIYLCSVQAASTNEKLFFGSGTQLSVL.

The chain uses TRBV20-1 and TRBJ2-1; TRBD2 matches 9 bases. The V and J ends lost 7 bases and 7 bases, in that order; junction bases with no gene match: 8. Germline CDR1 reads DFQATT; CDR2 reads SNEGSKA (reference sequence). The CDR3 extends over 13 amino acids. In DNA form, the CDR3 reads TGCAGTGTAATAGCGGGGGCGGAGAATGAGCAGTTCTTC. As protein: CSVIAGAENEQFF.

This clonotype was counted between two and nine times. V and J are TRBV6-5 and TRBJ2-6; perhaps TRBD1 as D (6 bases). Trimming removed 6 bases at V and 3 bases at J, with 18 bases between. The CDR3 length is 17 residues. Per the germline V gene, CDR1 is MNHEY and CDR2 is SVGAGI. This CDR3 reads CASSLGTLRYGANVLTF. CDR3 bases: TGTGCCAGCAGCCTCGGGACACTGCGGTATGGGGCCAACGTCCTGACTTTC.

A few counts support this clonotype. The rearrangement joins TRBV4-1 to TRBJ2-5, with D possibly matching TRBD2 (6 bases). The CDR3 runs 13 residues. Trimming removed 2 bases at V and 4 bases at J, with 8 bases between. Germline V gene data show CDR1 as MGHRA and CDR2 as YSYEKL. CDR3 nucleotides: TGCGCCAGCAGCCAATGGAGGGGAGAGACCCAGTACTTC. Its protein is CASSQWRGETQYF.

This clonotype has a handful of counts. The V gene is TRBV5-1, the J gene TRBJ2-5; 14 positions match TRBD2. Germline loops: CDR1 SGHRS, CDR2 YFSETQ. Germline trimming cut 4 bases from V and 5 bases from J; bases unmatched to any gene: 7. The CDR3 has 16 amino acids. Written as DNA, the CDR3 is TGCGCCAGCAGCCCAGGGACTAGCGGGGGTCTGGAGACCCAGTACTTC. Residues: CASSPGTSGGLETQYF.

The rearrangement links TRBV4-3 to TRBJ2-2; 10 bases are a match to TRBD1. The CDR3 extends over 18 amino acids. Per the germline V gene, CDR1 is LGHNA and CDR2 is YSLEER. V dropped 3 bases and J dropped 4; count of bases not matched to a gene: 11. The CDR3 here is CASSHPRGTGVLTGELFF. In nucleotides, the CDR3 is TGCGCCAGCAGCCACCCGAGGGGGACAGGGGTACTCACCGGGGAGCTGTTTTTT.

Only a few counts were recorded for this clonotype. This chain links TRBV7-9 with TRBJ2-6; 7 bases fit TRBD2. The CDR3 is made up of 19 amino acids. Germline V gives CDR1 SEHNR, CDR2 FQNEAQ (reference sequence). V lost 0 bases to trimming and J lost 2 bases; unmatched junction nucleotides: 10. The CDR3 coding sequence is TGTGCCAGCAGCTTAGCCTGGGGAGGGTTAGAAACTGGGGCCAACGTCCTGACTTTC. Protein: CASSLAWGGLETGANVLTF.

Only a few counts were recorded for this clonotype. At one end, the junction sequence differs from germline, possibly due to a read error. V and J are TRBV5-1 and TRBJ2-1; D possibly corresponds to TRBD1 (6 bases). The CDR3 is 13 amino acids. In germline, CDR1 is SGHRS, CDR2 YFSETQ. The CDR3 reads CASTLQGYNEQFF. CDR3 coding DNA: TGCGCCAGCACCTTGCAGGGGTACAATGAGCAGTTCTTC.

This clonotype was observed a few times. This chain links TRBV11-2 with TRBJ2-4; D not resolved. CDR1 SGHAT and CDR2 FQNNGV come from the germline V gene. The CDR3 is 13 amino acids. Trimming shortened V by 5 bases and J by 8 bases, and 13 bases separated the two germline ends. The CDR3 region is CASSRVSQDIQYF. The CDR3 nucleotides are TGTGCCAGCAGCCGAGTAAGTCAAGACATTCAGTACTTC. Drawing the rest from reference TRBV11-2 and TRBJ2-4, the complete variable domain is EAGVAQSPRYKIIEKRQSVAFWCNPISGHATLYWYQQILGQGPKLLIQFQNNGVVDDSQLPKDRFSAERLKGVDSTLKIQPAKLEDSAVYLCASSRVSQDIQYFGAGTRLSVL.

The V gene is TRBV12-3 or TRBV12-4, the J gene TRBJ2-1; TRBD1 matches 9 bases. V lost 5 bases, J lost 7 bases, and 9 bases stayed unmatched. The CDR3 runs 15 residues. The CDR3 DNA sequence: TGTGCCAGCAGTCACCGGGACAGGGAAAGAAATGAGCAGTTCTTC. Its translation is CASSHRDRERNEQFF.

The table lists this clonotype with a few counts. This chain links TRBV7-2 with TRBJ2-3; TRBD2 might be the D (6 bases). V was pared by 3 bases and J by 1 base, with 14 bases between. Germline-derived CDR1 and CDR2 are SGHTA and FQGNSA. This CDR3 region has 16 residues. CDR3 sequence (DNA): TGTGCCAGCAGCTTGCGATCCGGGAGCGGCACAGATACGCAGTATTTT. It codes for CASSLRSGSGTDTQYF.